This TCR beta chain was found in a study of T cell responses to AZD1222 COVID-19 vaccine. Method: immunoSEQ multiplex PCR; TCRdb's copy keeps in-frame clones and lacks some. The sample has some 110,000 clones, 80% to 90% seen once. About this clone itself: What it binds is unknown.

CDR1 is SEHNR, CDR2 FQNEAQ, per germline (reference sequence). The CDR3 has 17 amino acids. V lost 2 bases to trimming and J lost 3 bases, with 19 bases between them. Notes on the study in general: Targeting of unmutated variant regions was reportedly seen in nearly half of spike-specific TCRs.

V and J are TRBV7-9 and TRBJ2-5; D might be TRBD1 (6 bases). The receptor was derived from an adult in good health. This specimen consisted of peripheral blood, obtained on day 0 of AZD1222 vaccination. Written as DNA, the CDR3 is TGTGCCAGCAGCTTAAGCCAGCGCTGGACAGCAAAAGAGACCCAGTACTTC. It encodes CASSLSQRWTAKETQYF.